This passage covers 3 T cell receptor beta chains from one sample sequenced in a study of cytomegalovirus exposure and HLA in healthy donors (dated by TCRdb to the late 2010s). Library preparation was by the immunoSEQ multiplex PCR assay. The multiplex PCR relied on a mix of 60 forward primers for TCR Vbeta segments and 13 reverse primers for TCR Jbeta segments. The table was pulled from immuneACCESS by TCRdb, which kept in-frame rearrangements only. Such tables lose some clones; where checked, under half of the loss comes from unresolved V genes, and the rest has no known cause. This sample is represented by tens of thousands of clones; around 82% of them were singletons. In total, the top ten clones hold approximately 1% of the sample. The material sequenced was PBMCs. The receptors stem from a male donor in good health and CMV-seronegative.

V usage is TRBV7-3 and J usage is TRBJ1-1, with D perhaps TRBD1 (5 bases). Between the trimmed V and J ends, which lost 5 bases and 3 bases, there was a span of 13 bases. CDR3 length equals 14 residues. In germline, CDR1 is SGHTA, CDR2 FQGTGA. CDR3 amino acids: CASSPRPRDTEAFF. The CDR3, as DNA: TGTGCCAGCAGCCCGCGTCCCAGGGACACTGAAGCTTTCTTT.

This clone has only one observation. An end of the junction differs from the germline gene, which may be a read error. This chain connects TRBV28 to TRBJ1-2; 10 bases map to TRBD1. The CDR3 extends over 14 amino acids. Germline V gene data show CDR1 as MDHEN and CDR2 as SYDVKM. The CDR3 sequence is CASSPGQGRSGYPF. The CDR3 DNA reads TGTGCCAGCAGTCCGGGACAGGGGAGAAGTGGCTACCCCTTC.

The chain recombines TRBV7-2 with TRBJ2-3, with TRBD2 matching over 9 bases. V lost 1 base, J lost 1 base, and 0 bases stayed unmatched. The CDR3 runs to 15 residues. CDR1 is SGHTA and CDR2 is FQGNSA in the germline V gene. The CDR3 loop is CASSLVAGGTDTQYF. Here the CDR3 DNA reads TGTGCCAGCAGCTTAGTAGCGGGGGGCACAGATACGCAGTATTTT.